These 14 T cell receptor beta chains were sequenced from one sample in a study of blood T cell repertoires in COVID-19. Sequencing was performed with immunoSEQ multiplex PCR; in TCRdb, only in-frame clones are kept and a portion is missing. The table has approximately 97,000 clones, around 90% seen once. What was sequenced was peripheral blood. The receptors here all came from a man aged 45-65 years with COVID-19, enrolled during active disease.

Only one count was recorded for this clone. Here the CDR3 DNA reads TGCGCCAGCAGCCCCGGGACAGAATACGAGCAGTACTTC. This sequence encodes CASSPGTEYEQYF. This chain connects TRBV5-1 to TRBJ2-7, with 7 bases lining up with TRBD1. J gave up 4 bases and V 4 bases, and 5 bases lay outside the gene matches. Germline V gene sequence: CDR1 SGHRS, CDR2 YFSETQ. The CDR3 consists of 13 residues.

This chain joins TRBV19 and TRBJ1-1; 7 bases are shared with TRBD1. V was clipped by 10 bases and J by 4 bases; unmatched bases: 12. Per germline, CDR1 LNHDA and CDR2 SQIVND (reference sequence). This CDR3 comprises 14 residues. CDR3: CATKTGKRSTEAFF. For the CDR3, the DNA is TGTGCCACCAAGACAGGGAAGAGGAGCACTGAAGCTTTCTTT.

The CDR3 protein is CASRQGAGYEQYF. The CDR3 DNA reads TGTGCCAGCAGGCAGGGGGCGGGGTACGAGCAGTACTTC. This chain connects TRBV12-3 or TRBV12-4 to TRBJ2-7; the match to TRBD1 covers 8 bases. The CDR3 sequence is 13 residues long. Trimming at V came to 6 bases and at J to 4 bases, leaving 5 bases not matched to a gene.

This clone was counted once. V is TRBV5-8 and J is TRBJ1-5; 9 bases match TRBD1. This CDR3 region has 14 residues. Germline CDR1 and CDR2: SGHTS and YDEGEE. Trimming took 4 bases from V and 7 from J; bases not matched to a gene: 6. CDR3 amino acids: CASSGTGMVQPQHF. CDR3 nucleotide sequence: TGTGCCAGCAGCGGGACAGGGATGGTGCAGCCCCAGCATTTT.

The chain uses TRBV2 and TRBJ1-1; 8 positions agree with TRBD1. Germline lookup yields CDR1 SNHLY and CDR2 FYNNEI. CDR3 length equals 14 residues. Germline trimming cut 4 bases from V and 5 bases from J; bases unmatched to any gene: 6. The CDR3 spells CASSGETGATEAFF. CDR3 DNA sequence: TGTGCCAGCAGTGGGGAGACAGGGGCGACTGAAGCTTTCTTT.

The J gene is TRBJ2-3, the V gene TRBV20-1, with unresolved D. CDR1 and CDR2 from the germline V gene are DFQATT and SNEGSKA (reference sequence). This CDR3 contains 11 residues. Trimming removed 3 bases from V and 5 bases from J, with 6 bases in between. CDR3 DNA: TGCAGTGCTAGTGCGAGAGATACGCAGTATTTT. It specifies CSASARDTQYF.

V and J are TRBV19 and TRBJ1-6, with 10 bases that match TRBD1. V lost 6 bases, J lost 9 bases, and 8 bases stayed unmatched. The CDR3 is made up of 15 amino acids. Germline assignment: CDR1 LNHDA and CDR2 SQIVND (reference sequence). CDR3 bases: TGTGCCAGTAGCGCCGGGACAGGGGTTTCTTCACCCCTCCACTTT. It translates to CASSAGTGVSSPLHF. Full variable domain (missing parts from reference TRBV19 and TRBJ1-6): DGGITQSPKYLFRKEGQNVTLSCEQNLNHDAMYWYRQDPGQGLRLIYYSQIVNDFQKGDIAEGYSVSREKKESFPLTVTSAQKNPTAFYLCASSAGTGVSSPLHFGNGTRLTVT.

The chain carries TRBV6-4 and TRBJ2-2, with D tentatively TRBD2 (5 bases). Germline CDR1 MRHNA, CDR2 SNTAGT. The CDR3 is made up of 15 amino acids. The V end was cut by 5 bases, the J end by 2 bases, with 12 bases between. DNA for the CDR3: TGTGCCAGCAGTCCCCAAGGACTTAACACCGGGGAGCTGTTTTTT. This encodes CASSPQGLNTGELFF.

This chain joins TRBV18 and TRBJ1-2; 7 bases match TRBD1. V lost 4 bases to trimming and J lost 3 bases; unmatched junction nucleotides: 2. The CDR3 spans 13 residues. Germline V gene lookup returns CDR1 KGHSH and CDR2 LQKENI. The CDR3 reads CASSRRGYYGYTF. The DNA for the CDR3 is TGTGCCAGCTCACGCAGGGGGTACTATGGCTACACCTTC.

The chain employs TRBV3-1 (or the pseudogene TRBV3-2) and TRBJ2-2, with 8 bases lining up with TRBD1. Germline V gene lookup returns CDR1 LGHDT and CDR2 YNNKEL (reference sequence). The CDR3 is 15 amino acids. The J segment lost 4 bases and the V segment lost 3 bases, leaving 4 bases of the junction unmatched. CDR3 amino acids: CASSQIQGGTGELFF. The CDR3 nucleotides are TGTGCCAGCAGCCAGATACAGGGGGGCACCGGGGAGCTGTTTTTT.

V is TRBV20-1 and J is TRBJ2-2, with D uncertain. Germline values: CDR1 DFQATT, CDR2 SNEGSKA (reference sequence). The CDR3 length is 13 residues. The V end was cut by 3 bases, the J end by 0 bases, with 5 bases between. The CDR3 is CSASFTNTGELFF. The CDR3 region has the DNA TGCAGTGCTAGTTTTACGAACACCGGGGAGCTGTTTTTT.

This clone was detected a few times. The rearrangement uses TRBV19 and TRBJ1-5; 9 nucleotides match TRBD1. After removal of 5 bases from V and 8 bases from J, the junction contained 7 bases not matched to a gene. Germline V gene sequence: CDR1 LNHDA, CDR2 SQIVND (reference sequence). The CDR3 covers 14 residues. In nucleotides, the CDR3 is TGTGCCAGTAGTCGGACAGGGGCGGTCGAGCCCCAGCATTTT. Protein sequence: CASSRTGAVEPQHF.

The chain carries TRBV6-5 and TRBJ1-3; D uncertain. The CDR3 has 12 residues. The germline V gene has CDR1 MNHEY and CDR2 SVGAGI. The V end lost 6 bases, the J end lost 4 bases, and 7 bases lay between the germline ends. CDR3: CASRNSGNTIYF. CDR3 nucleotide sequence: TGTGCCAGCAGGAACTCGGGAAACACCATATATTTT.

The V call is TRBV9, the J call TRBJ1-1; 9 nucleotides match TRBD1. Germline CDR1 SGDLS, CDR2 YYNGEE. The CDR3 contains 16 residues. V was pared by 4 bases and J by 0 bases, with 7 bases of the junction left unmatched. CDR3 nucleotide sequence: TGTGCCAGCAGCCGGGACAGGGCTGCCTTGAACACTGAAGCTTTCTTT. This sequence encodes CASSRDRAALNTEAFF. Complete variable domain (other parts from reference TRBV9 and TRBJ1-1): DSGVTQTPKHLITATGQRVTLRCSPRSGDLSVYWYQQSLDQGLQFLIQYYNGEERAKGNILERFSAQQFPDLHSELNLSSLELGDSALYFCASSRDRAALNTEAFFGQGTRLTVV.